This T cell receptor (beta chain) was identified during a study of spatial heterogeneity in lung cancer. Every individual TCR cDNA molecule carried its own unique molecular identifier, which allowed correction of PCR and sequencing errors. TCRdb independently ran MiXCR on the 5' RACE reads; one entry per CDR3 protein. The sample holds around 87,000 distinct CDR3 sequences, approximately 12% seen once. Documented time point: sample taken at primary tumor resection. The study sequenced unsorted whole RNA from tumor, nontumor lung or frozen PBMC. The CDR3 consists of 16 residues. Trimming took off 0 bases at V and 5 bases at J, with 15 bases between the two ends. From germline, CDR1 is SEHNR and CDR2 FQNEAQ (reference sequence).

This chain joins TRBV7-9 and TRBJ2-3, with a tentative D call TRBD1 (5 bases). The clonotype originates from a male donor with early-stage non-small cell lung cancer. The sequences come from PBMCs, collected at surgery. CDR3 sequence: CASSLADRSVQDTQYF. In DNA form, the CDR3 reads TGTGCCAGCAGCTTAGCAGACAGATCGGTTCAAGATACGCAGTATTTT.